These 10 T cell receptor beta chains were all obtained from the same sample, sequenced in a study of response to subunit inactivated influenza vaccine. Each CDR3 protein is one row after TCRdb ran MiXCR on the RT-PCR reads. This sample has more than 250,000 distinct CDR3 sequences, with 20% to 25% found just once. This specimen consisted of PBMCs from blood, obtained roughly 20 months after vaccination. These TCRs come from a man aged 45 to 75 who received an inactivated influenza vaccine.

This clonotype was counted between two and nine times. This rearrangement joins TRBV7-6 to TRBJ1-2, with a weak D call TRBD1 (6 bases). Trimming cost V 4 bases and J 3 bases, with 18 bases left between them. This CDR3 is built from 16 residues. Germline lookup yields CDR1 SGHVS and CDR2 FNYEAQ. CDR3 coding DNA: TGTGCCAGCAGCTCAGGGACACGGACTGGGGACTATGGCTACACCTTC. Protein sequence: CASSSGTRTGDYGYTF. The variable domain in full, with the rest retrieved from reference TRBV7-6 and TRBJ1-2, is GAGVSQSPRYKVTKRGQDVALRCDPISGHVSLYWYRQALGQGPEFLTYFNYEAQQDKSGLPNDRFSAERPEGSISTLTIQRTEQRDSAMYRCASSSGTRTGDYGYTFGSGTRLTVV.

V usage is TRBV10-2 and J usage is TRBJ2-7; D remains ambiguous. Germline loops: CDR1 WSHSY, CDR2 SAAADI. Trimming pared 8 bases from V and 1 base from J, leaving 6 bases between. The CDR3 consists of 11 residues. The CDR3 DNA reads as TGCGCCAGCGCCTCTTCCTACGAGCAGTACTTC. The encoded protein is CASASSYEQYF.

This clonotype showed up many times. The chain joins TRBV7-9 to TRBJ2-5; TRBD1 is a possible D gene (5 bases). The CDR3 is 14 amino acids. Trimming removed 3 bases from V and 2 bases from J, with 10 bases in between. From germline, CDR1 is SEHNR and CDR2 FQNEAQ (reference sequence). Here the CDR3 reads CASSLDTAQETQYF. The DNA of the CDR3 is TGTGCCAGCAGCTTGGACACAGCACAAGAGACCCAGTACTTC. The full variable domain, completed using reference TRBV7-9 and TRBJ2-5, is DTGVSQNPRHKITKRGQNVTFRCDPISEHNRLYWYRQTLGQGPEFLTYFQNEAQLEKSRLLSDRFSAERPKGSFSTLEIQRTEQGDSAMYLCASSLDTAQETQYFGPGTRLLVL.

This clonotype has more than one count but fewer than ten. The chain combines TRBV4-2 with TRBJ2-7; no firm D call. The germline V gene has CDR1 LGHNA and CDR2 YNFKEQ. The germline V and J ends were trimmed by 1 base and 6 bases, with 13 bases remaining between them. The CDR3 runs to 14 residues. Here the CDR3 reads CASSQVTASSEQYF. The CDR3 DNA sequence: TGTGCCAGCAGCCAAGTTACAGCCTCCAGCGAGCAGTACTTC.

The chain couples TRBV24-1 to TRBJ2-1; 9 bases are shared with TRBD1. V was pared by 1 base and J by 7 bases, with 4 bases of the junction left unmatched. The germline gives CDR1 KGHDR, CDR2 SFDVKD. There are 15 residues in the CDR3. The CDR3: CATSDLIQGANEQFF. In DNA, the CDR3 is TGTGCCACCAGTGATTTAATACAGGGGGCAAATGAGCAGTTCTTC.

This clonotype has more than one count but fewer than ten. This chain links TRBV12-3 or TRBV12-4 with TRBJ2-2; 8 bases match TRBD2. The V gene end was trimmed by 2 bases and the J gene end by 4 bases; junction bases not matched to a gene: 3. The CDR3 is made up of 15 amino acids. This chain's CDR3 is CASSLRGGLTGELFF. The CDR3 DNA reads as TGTGCCAGCAGTTTACGGGGGGGGCTCACCGGGGAGCTGTTTTTT.

The chain has TRBV16 and TRBJ1-6; D is uncertain. The CDR3 covers 15 residues. Deletions cut 4 bases from V and 9 bases from J, with 16 bases between. Germline CDR1 and CDR2: KGHSY and FQNENV. The CDR3 is CASSPQSGFSSPLHF. The CDR3 bases are TGTGCCAGCAGCCCCCAGTCAGGATTCAGTTCACCCCTCCACTTT.

This clonotype was detected only a few times. The chain employs TRBV18 and TRBJ2-6; no reliable D call. The CDR3 extends over 15 amino acids. The V gene lost 4 bases and the J gene lost 1 base, with 8 bases spanning the gap. CDR1 and CDR2 from the germline V gene are KGHSH and LQKENI. The CDR3 DNA is TGTGCCAGCTCACACCCTAGGTCTGGGGCCAACGTCCTGACTTTC. Encoded protein: CASSHPRSGANVLTF.

This clonotype has just a few counts. This chain joins TRBV28 and TRBJ2-5; TRBD2 might be the D (6 bases). Trimming stripped 7 bases from V and 2 bases from J, with 20 bases between. Germline CDR1 and CDR2: MDHEN and SYDVKM. The CDR3 covers 16 residues. CDR3 in amino acids: CASTPRGSGAQETQYF. The CDR3 DNA reads TGTGCCAGCACCCCCCGCGGTAGCGGAGCGCAAGAGACCCAGTACTTC.

The chain employs TRBV4-3 and TRBJ1-5; D remains unclear. Trimming removed 4 bases at V and 5 bases at J, with 15 bases between. The CDR3 has 15 residues. Germline values: CDR1 LGHNA, CDR2 YSLEER. The CDR3 spells CASSPYIGEDQPQHF. The CDR3 DNA follows: TGCGCCAGCAGCCCGTATATTGGGGAGGATCAGCCCCAGCATTTT.